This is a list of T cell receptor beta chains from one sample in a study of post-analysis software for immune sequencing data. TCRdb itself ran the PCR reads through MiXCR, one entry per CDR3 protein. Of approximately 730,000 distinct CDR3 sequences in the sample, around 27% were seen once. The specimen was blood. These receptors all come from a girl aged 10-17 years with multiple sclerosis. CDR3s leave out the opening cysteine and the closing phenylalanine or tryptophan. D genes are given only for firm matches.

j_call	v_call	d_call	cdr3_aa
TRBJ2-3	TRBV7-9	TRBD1	ASSLAGTGGPDTQY
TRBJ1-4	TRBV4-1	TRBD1	ASSQPGQGRELF
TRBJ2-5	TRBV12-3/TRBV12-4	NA	ASSPRPGETQY
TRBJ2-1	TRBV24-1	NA	ATSDDSWGRQF
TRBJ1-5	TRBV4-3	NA	ASSPSLRDGYQPQH
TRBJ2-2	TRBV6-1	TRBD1	ASSVLPKQGANTGELF
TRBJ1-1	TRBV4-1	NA	ASSQDETLGGTEAF
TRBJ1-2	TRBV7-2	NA	ASSPFISGSYGYT
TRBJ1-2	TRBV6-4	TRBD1	ASISPGTGGGLGGYT
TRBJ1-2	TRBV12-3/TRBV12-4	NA	ASSLGGQGFWRGYT
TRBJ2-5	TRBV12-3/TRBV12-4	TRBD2	ASSSQREGGETQY
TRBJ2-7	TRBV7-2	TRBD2	ASSQWGGYLYEQY
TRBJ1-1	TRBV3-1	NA	ASSHREGAEAF
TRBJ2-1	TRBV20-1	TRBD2	SARGLAEYNEQF
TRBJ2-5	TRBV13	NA	ASSLVKLAQETQY
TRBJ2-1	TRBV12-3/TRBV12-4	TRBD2	ASSSTTSGRDEQF
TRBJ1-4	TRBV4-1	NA	ASSHPLTREYEKLF
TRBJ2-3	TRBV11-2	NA	ASSARWQTSTDTQY
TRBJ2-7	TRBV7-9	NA	ASSLMGELPYEQY
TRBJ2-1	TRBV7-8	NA	ASSLLVFGDRSSYNEQF
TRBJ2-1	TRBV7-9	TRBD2	ASSSSELATPSSYNEQF
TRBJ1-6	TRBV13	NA	ASSFGRSYNSPLH